These T cell receptor beta chains were read from a single sample in a study of PD-1 blockade in mismatch repair-deficient tumors. TCRdb's copy holds only in-frame clones and misses some; the assay was immunoSEQ multiplex PCR. Here the sample spans 8,500 to 10,000 clones, about 90% being singletons. No antigen has been assigned to these receptors. The sample was cells cultured in vitro, taken from a patient treated with pembrolizumab. These receptors originate from an adult with mismatch repair-deficient cancer. Both conserved end residues are part of each CDR3. D genes are given only for firm matches.

D,J,V,CDR3
TRBD2,TRBJ2-7,TRBV15,CATSRVTGGSYEQYF
.,TRBJ1-1,TRBV7-9,CASSLATEAFF
.,TRBJ2-7,TRBV18,CASSQDYYEQYF
.,TRBJ2-7,TRBV28,CASSLRLPSYEQYF
.,TRBJ2-1,TRBV6-1,CASSGGISSYNEQFF
.,TRBJ1-3,TRBV30,CAWRWSSGNTIYF
.,TRBJ1-1,TRBV5-1,CASSWEDRTNTEAFF
.,TRBJ1-4,TRBV19,CATIGAYSTNEKLFF
.,TRBJ1-2,TRBV5-5,CASSLPNYGYTF
TRBD1,TRBJ2-7,TRBV19,CASSTRQGAGEQYF
TRBD2,TRBJ2-1,TRBV11-2,CASSLTSGSNEQFF
.,TRBJ1-2,TRBV4-2,CASSRPDTHYGYTF
TRBD1,TRBJ1-5,TRBV19,CASSMTGQGRNQPQHF
.,TRBJ2-1,TRBV4-1,CASSQIPGPNSDEQFF